This T cell receptor (beta chain) comes out of a study of blood T cell repertoires in COVID-19. Study-wide background: Samples of COVID-19 (acute and convalescent) were obtained from the United States, Italy and Spain.

How the authors handled the data: Scientists estimated how many nucleated cells there were by amplifying reference gene primers. Libraries were prepared by immunoSEQ multiplex PCR; TCRdb keeps only in-frame clonotypes and omits some of them. V, J and clone size reflect that table, while D and trimming were determined from the DNA. The table has more than 120,000 clones, roughly 84% seen once; the top ten hold roughly 4.9%. The V end was cut by 0 bases, the J end by 6 bases, with 13 bases between. The CDR3 covers 15 residues. Per the germline V gene, CDR1 is LGHNA and CDR2 is YNFKEQ. The sequenced material came from peripheral blood. The chain links TRBV4-2 to TRBJ2-3; maybe TRBD2 (5 bases). This receptor was identified in a human donor in a cohort sampled during active COVID-19. The CDR3 here is CASSQDLSGPDTQYF. The CDR3 DNA reads TGTGCCAGCAGCCAAGATTTGAGCGGACCCGATACGCAGTATTTT.